Listed below are T cell receptor beta chains from one sample, sequenced in a study of blood T cell repertoires in COVID-19. Profiled with immunoSEQ multiplex PCR; TCRdb holds only in-frame clones, not every one. The sample holds some 70,000 clones; roughly 80% are singletons and the top ten take approximately 12%. Specimen: peripheral blood. Source of these receptors: a middle-aged man with COVID-19, enrolled during active disease. Each CDR3 is given with its conserved first and last residue. Each record gives: D gene, clone size, J gene, V gene, CDR3 DNA, CDR3 protein. A D gene is named only where the DNA matches it firmly. A clone size is listed for some rows: how often the clone was seen (once, few, many), or a class if it is expanded.

D gene: -
clone size: -
J gene: TRBJ1-3
V gene: TRBV19
CDR3 DNA: TGTGCCAGTAGTATTGGGAGGGACTCTGGAAACACCATATATTTT
CDR3 protein: CASSIGRDSGNTIYF

D gene: TRBD1
clone size: -
J gene: TRBJ2-5
V gene: TRBV29-1
CDR3 DNA: TGCAGCGTTCTAAGACAGGGGCGAGAGACCCAGTACTTC
CDR3 protein: CSVLRQGRETQYF

D gene: -
clone size: -
J gene: TRBJ1-6
V gene: TRBV6-6
CDR3 DNA: TGTGCCAGCGCCAGTGGGCAGTATAATTCACCCCTCCACTTT
CDR3 protein: CASASGQYNSPLHF

D gene: -
clone size: -
J gene: TRBJ1-1
V gene: TRBV5-5
CDR3 DNA: TGTGCCAGCAGCCGATCGGACACTGAAGCTTTCTTT
CDR3 protein: CASSRSDTEAFF

D gene: TRBD1
clone size: -
J gene: TRBJ2-3
V gene: TRBV6-2/TRBV6-3
CDR3 DNA: TGTGCCAGCAGTTATGAGGGGGCCTTTGGAGATACGCAGTATTTT
CDR3 protein: CASSYEGAFGDTQYF

D gene: -
clone size: -
J gene: TRBJ2-3
V gene: TRBV5-6
CDR3 DNA: TGTGCCAGCAGCTTGAGGACGGGGAGCACAGATACGCAGTATTTT
CDR3 protein: CASSLRTGSTDTQYF

D gene: -
clone size: once
J gene: TRBJ2-3
V gene: TRBV3-1/TRBV3-2
CDR3 DNA: TGTGCCAGCAGCCAAGGACTAGTTAACACAGATACGCAGTATTTT
CDR3 protein: CASSQGLVNTDTQYF

D gene: -
clone size: -
J gene: TRBJ2-1
V gene: TRBV2
CDR3 DNA: TGTGCCAGCAGTGAACCCCGGACAGACAGAGCCAATGAGCAGTTCTTC
CDR3 protein: CASSEPRTDRANEQFF

D gene: -
clone size: -
J gene: TRBJ2-1
V gene: TRBV3-1/TRBV3-2
CDR3 DNA: TGTGCCAGCAGCCGGCCCGACTCCTACAATGAGCAGTTCTTC
CDR3 protein: CASSRPDSYNEQFF

D gene: TRBD1
clone size: -
J gene: TRBJ1-6
V gene: TRBV5-1
CDR3 DNA: TGCGCCAGCAGACCGTGGACAGGCGCAAATTCACCCCTCCACTTT
CDR3 protein: CASRPWTGANSPLHF

D gene: -
clone size: -
J gene: TRBJ1-5
V gene: TRBV18
CDR3 DNA: TGTGCCAGCTCACGAGACTACAATCAGCCCCAGCATTTT
CDR3 protein: CASSRDYNQPQHF